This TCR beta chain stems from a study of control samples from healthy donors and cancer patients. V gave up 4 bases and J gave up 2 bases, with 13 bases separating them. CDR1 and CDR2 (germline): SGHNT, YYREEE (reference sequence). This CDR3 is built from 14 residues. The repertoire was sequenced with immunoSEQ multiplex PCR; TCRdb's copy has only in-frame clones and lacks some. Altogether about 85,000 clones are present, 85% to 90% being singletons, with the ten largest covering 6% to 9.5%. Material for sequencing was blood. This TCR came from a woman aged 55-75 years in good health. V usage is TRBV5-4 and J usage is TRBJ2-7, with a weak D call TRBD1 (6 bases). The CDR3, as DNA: TGTGCCAGCAGCCCACCGGGACACCCCTACGAGCAGTACTTC. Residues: CASSPPGHPYEQYF.